This T cell receptor beta chain derives from a study of T cell responses to AZD1222 COVID-19 vaccine. Study results and limitations: Only six individuals given AZD1222 were seropositive at baseline.

Repertoires were generated with immunoSEQ multiplex PCR, while TCRdb's copy carries only in-frame clones and drops some. In the table there are about 92,000 clones, around 90% of which are singletons. Worth noting for this clone: Antigen: not known.

The input for sequencing was peripheral blood, taken on day 0 of AZD1222 vaccination. The source is an adult in good health.

CDR3 nucleotides: TGTGCCAGCAGGGACACTCCTACCGGGGAGCTGTTTTTT. Translated: CASRDTPTGELFF. V is TRBV5-4 and J is TRBJ2-2; D possibly corresponds to TRBD1 (5 bases). The germline CDR1 and CDR2 sequences are SGHNT and YYREEE (reference sequence). This CDR3 region has 13 residues. Between the trimmed V and J ends, which lost 5 bases and 5 bases, there was a span of 10 bases.